These T cell receptor beta chains were read from a single sample in a study of blood T cell repertoires in COVID-19. Profiling relied on immunoSEQ multiplex PCR, and the TCRdb table lists in-frame clones only, not all of them. The data hold about 24,000 clones, with roughly 89% observed a single time. Input material: peripheral blood. The receptors derive from a human donor in a cohort sampled during active COVID-19. The CDR3 runs from the conserved cysteine through the conserved F or W. Each record gives: V gene, D gene, J gene, clone size, CDR3 protein, CDR3 DNA. A D gene is named only where the DNA matches it firmly. The listing skips clone size in some rows; elsewhere it reads once, few, many or a size class.

TRBV15,.,TRBJ1-5,.,CATSGLNAGNQPQHF,TGTGCCACCAGCGGACTAAATGCGGGCAATCAGCCCCAGCATTTT
TRBV3-1/TRBV3-2,.,TRBJ2-7,.,CASSLGTAFGYGQYF,TGTGCCAGCAGCCTCGGGACTGCTTTTGGTTACGGGCAGTACTTC
TRBV29-1,TRBD1,TRBJ1-1,.,CSVEVSGTGSPEAFF,TGCAGCGTTGAAGTTTCCGGGACAGGGAGTCCTGAAGCTTTCTTT
TRBV6-5,TRBD2,TRBJ2-1,.,CASSYSASGGPNEQFF,TGTGCCAGCAGTTACTCGGCTAGCGGGGGGCCTAATGAGCAGTTCTTC
TRBV19,TRBD2,TRBJ2-7,.,CASSMGTSGVYEQYF,TGTGCCAGTAGTATGGGGACTAGCGGGGTCTACGAGCAGTACTTC
TRBV27,TRBD2,TRBJ2-7,.,CASSTSGSYEQYF,TGTGCCAGCAGTACTAGCGGGAGTTACGAGCAGTACTTC
TRBV30,.,TRBJ1-6,.,CAWTQGGNSPLHF,TGTGCCTGGACCCAGGGTGGGAATTCACCCCTCCACTTT
TRBV15,.,TRBJ1-3,.,CATSTPGRAGNTIYF,TGTGCCACCAGCACACCAGGGCGAGCTGGAAACACCATATATTTT
TRBV7-2,TRBD1,TRBJ2-5,.,CASSLETGGQETQYF,TGTGCCAGCAGCTTAGAAACAGGGGGCCAAGAGACCCAGTACTTC
TRBV5-1,TRBD1,TRBJ1-6,once,CASSASGGQGTSPLHF,TGCGCCAGCAGCGCCTCGGGGGGACAGGGTACTTCACCCCTCCACTTT
TRBV12-3/TRBV12-4,.,TRBJ2-3,.,CASSFQGSDTQYF,TGTGCCAGCAGTTTTCAGGGGTCAGATACGCAGTATTTT
TRBV6-5,.,TRBJ1-1,.,CASSRTGNTEAFF,TGTGCCAGCAGTCGTACCGGGAACACTGAAGCTTTCTTT
TRBV3-1/TRBV3-2,.,TRBJ2-7,.,CASSSTDYSYEQCF,TGTGCCAGCAGCTCGACGGACTACAGCTACGAGCAGTGCTTC
TRBV11-2,TRBD1,TRBJ1-1,.,CASSPRTGRSEAFF,TGTGCCAGCAGCCCGAGGACAGGAAGGTCTGAAGCTTTCTTT
TRBV28,TRBD1,TRBJ1-2,once,CASSPGTGGGGYTF,TGTGCCAGCAGTCCCGGGACAGGGGGGGGTGGCTACACCTTC
TRBV6-5,TRBD1,TRBJ1-1,.,CASSPRGWDTEAFF,TGTGCCAGCAGTCCCAGGGGGTGGGACACTGAAGCTTTCTTT
TRBV6-5,.,TRBJ1-5,.,CASSQQDSNQPQHF,TGTGCCAGCAGTCAACAGGATAGCAATCAGCCCCAGCATTTT
TRBV29-1,.,TRBJ1-2,.,CSVEVGGKNYGYTF,TGCAGCGTTGAAGTTGGGGGGAAGAACTATGGCTACACCTTC
TRBV7-8,TRBD1,TRBJ1-5,once,CASSSRGVEDNQPQHF,TGTGCCAGCAGCTCCAGGGGGGTGGAGGACAATCAGCCCCAGCATTTT
TRBV18,.,TRBJ1-3,.,CASSLSRSGNTIYF,TGTGCCAGCTCACTGAGCCGCTCTGGAAACACCATATATTTT
TRBV29-1,.,TRBJ1-1,once,CSVESGGRRTEAFF,TGCAGCGTTGAGTCCGGGGGGCGTCGGACTGAAGCTTTCTTT
TRBV25-1,TRBD1,TRBJ2-5,.,CASRDRVGETQYF,TGTGCCAGCAGGGACAGGGTTGGAGAGACCCAGTACTTC
TRBV7-2,.,TRBJ1-3,.,CASSLVGAFGNTIYF,TGTGCCAGCAGCTTAGTAGGGGCTTTTGGAAACACCATATATTTT
TRBV28,.,TRBJ2-7,.,CASTLGAYEQYF,TGTGCCAGCACCCTCGGAGCATACGAGCAGTACTTC
TRBV6-5,.,TRBJ2-3,.,CASSTARRGETQYF,TGTGCCAGCAGTACCGCTCGAAGGGGTGAAACGCAGTATTTT
TRBV19,TRBD2,TRBJ2-1,.,CASSPTGLEGNEQFF,TGTGCCAGTAGCCCCACGGGACTAGAAGGCAATGAGCAGTTCTTC
TRBV19,.,TRBJ1-1,once,CASSTVRDFRASTEAFF,TGTGCCAGTAGTACGGTCCGGGACTTTCGCGCGTCTACTGAAGCTTTCTTT
TRBV28,TRBD1,TRBJ2-6,.,CASSIRQGLSGANVLTF,TGTGCCAGCAGTATACGACAGGGTCTATCTGGGGCCAACGTCCTGACTTTC
TRBV10-1,.,TRBJ2-2,few,CASGGNGELFF,TGCGCCAGCGGAGGGAACGGGGAGCTGTTTTTT
TRBV7-8,.,TRBJ2-1,.,CASSLGGEQFF,TGTGCCAGCAGTCTGGGGGGTGAGCAGTTCTTC
TRBV18,.,TRBJ2-5,.,CASSPLTGTQETQYF,TGTGCCAGCTCACCACTCACAGGGACCCAAGAGACCCAGTACTTC
TRBV6-5,.,TRBJ1-6,.,CASSSGQTNSPLHF,TGTGCCAGCAGTTCTGGACAGACGAATTCACCCCTCCACTTT
TRBV7-2,.,TRBJ1-1,.,CASSSSMNTEAFF,TGTGCCAGCAGCTCCTCTATGAACACTGAAGCTTTCTTT
TRBV7-7,TRBD2,TRBJ2-5,medium-sized,CASSLDWLAGFETQYF,TGTGCCAGCAGCTTAGATTGGCTAGCGGGATTCGAGACCCAGTACTTC
TRBV11-2,.,TRBJ1-2,.,CASSSSSGYGYTF,TGTGCCAGCAGCTCCTCCAGCGGCTATGGCTACACCTTC
TRBV7-9,.,TRBJ1-1,.,CASSPIDRNTEAFF,TGTGCCAGCAGCCCCATCGACAGGAACACTGAAGCTTTCTTT
TRBV6-2/TRBV6-3,.,TRBJ1-4,.,CASSYSTGEKLFF,TGTGCCAGCAGTTACTCGACGGGTGAAAAACTGTTTTTT
TRBV7-8,.,TRBJ1-4,.,CASRNARNSEKLFF,TGTGCCAGCCGTAACGCCCGAAACAGCGAAAAACTGTTTTTT
TRBV6-5,TRBD1,TRBJ2-1,.,CASRTKTGQGEQFF,TGTGCCAGCAGGACGAAGACAGGGCAGGGAGAGCAGTTCTTC
TRBV12-5,TRBD1,TRBJ2-7,few,CASGRWDRASYEQYF,TGTGCTAGTGGCCGCTGGGACAGAGCATCCTACGAGCAGTACTTC
TRBV5-8,.,TRBJ1-2,.,CASSRRGTDYGYTF,TGTGCCAGCAGTCGAAGGGGTACCGACTATGGCTACACCTTC
TRBV19,.,TRBJ2-2,.,CASSLYTGELFF,TGTGCCAGTAGCCTTTACACCGGGGAGCTGTTTTTT
TRBV24-1,.,TRBJ2-2,.,CATSDYKGTGELFF,TGTGCCACCAGTGATTATAAGGGGACCGGGGAGCTGTTTTTT
TRBV18,TRBD1,TRBJ1-1,.,CASSPPNRGLNTEAFF,TGTGCCAGCTCACCACCGAACAGGGGATTGAACACTGAAGCTTTCTTT
TRBV18,TRBD1,TRBJ1-1,.,CASSPDRDRMNTEAFF,TGTGCCAGCTCCCCGGACAGGGATCGAATGAACACTGAAGCTTTCTTT